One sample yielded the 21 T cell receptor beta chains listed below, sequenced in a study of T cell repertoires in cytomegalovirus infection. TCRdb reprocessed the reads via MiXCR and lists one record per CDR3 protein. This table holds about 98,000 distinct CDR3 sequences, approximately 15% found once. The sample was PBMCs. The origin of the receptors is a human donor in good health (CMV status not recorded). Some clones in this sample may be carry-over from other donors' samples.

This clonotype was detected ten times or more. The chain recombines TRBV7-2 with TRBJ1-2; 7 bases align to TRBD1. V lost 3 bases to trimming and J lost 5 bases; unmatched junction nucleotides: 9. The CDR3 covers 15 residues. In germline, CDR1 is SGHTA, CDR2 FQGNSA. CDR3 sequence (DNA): TGTGCCAGCAGCTTCGGCGGGGCAGGGGGTTATGGCTACACCTTC. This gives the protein CASSFGGAGGYGYTF.

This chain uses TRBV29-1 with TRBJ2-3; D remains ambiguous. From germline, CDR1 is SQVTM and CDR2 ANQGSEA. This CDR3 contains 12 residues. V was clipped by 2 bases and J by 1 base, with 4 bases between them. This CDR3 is CSVERGTDTQYF. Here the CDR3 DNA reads TGCAGCGTTGAACGCGGCACAGATACGCAGTATTTT.

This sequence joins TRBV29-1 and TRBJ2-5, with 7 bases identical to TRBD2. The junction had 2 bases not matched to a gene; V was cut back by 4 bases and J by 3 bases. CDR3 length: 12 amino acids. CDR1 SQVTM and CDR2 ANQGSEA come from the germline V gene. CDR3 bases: TGCAGCGTTGGCCGGGGGGAAGAGACCCAGTACTTC. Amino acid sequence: CSVGRGEETQYF.

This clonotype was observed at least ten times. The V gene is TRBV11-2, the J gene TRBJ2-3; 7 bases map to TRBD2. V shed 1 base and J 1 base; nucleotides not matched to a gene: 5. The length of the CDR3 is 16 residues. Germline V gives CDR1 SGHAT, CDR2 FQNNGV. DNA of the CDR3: TGTGCCAGCAGCTTAGGGGCGGGGGTCGGCACAGATACGCAGTATTTT. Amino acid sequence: CASSLGAGVGTDTQYF.

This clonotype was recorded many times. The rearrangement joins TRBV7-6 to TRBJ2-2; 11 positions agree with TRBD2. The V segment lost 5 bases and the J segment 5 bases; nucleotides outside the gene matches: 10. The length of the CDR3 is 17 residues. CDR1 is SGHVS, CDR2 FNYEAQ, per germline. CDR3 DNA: TGTGCCAGCAGCCGAATCACTAGCGGGGGACGTACCGGGGAGCTGTTTTTT. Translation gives CASSRITSGGRTGELFF.

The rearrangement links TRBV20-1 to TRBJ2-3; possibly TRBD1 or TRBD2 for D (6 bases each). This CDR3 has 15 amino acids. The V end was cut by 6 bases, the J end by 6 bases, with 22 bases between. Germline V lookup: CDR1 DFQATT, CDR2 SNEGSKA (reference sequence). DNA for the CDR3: TGCAGTGCCTTACGAGGGGGGACAATTGCCGATACGCAGTATTTT. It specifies CSALRGGTIADTQYF.

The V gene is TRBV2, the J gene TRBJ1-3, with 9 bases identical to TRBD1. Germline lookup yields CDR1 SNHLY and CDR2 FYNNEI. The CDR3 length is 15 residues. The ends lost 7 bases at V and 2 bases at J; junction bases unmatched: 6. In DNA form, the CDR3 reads TGTGCCAGCAATAGACAGGGGGTCGCTGGAAACACCATATATTTT. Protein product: CASNRQGVAGNTIYF.

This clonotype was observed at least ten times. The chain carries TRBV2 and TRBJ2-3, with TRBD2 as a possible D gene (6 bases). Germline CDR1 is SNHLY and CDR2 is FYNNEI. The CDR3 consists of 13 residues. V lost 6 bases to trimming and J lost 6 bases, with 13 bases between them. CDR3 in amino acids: CASSLGLGDTQYF. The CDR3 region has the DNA TGTGCCAGCAGCCTGGGACTTGGGGATACGCAGTATTTT.

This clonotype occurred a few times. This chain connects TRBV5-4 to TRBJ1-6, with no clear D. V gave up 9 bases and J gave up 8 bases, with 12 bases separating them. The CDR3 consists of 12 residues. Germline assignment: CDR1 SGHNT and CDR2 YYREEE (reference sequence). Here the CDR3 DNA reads TGTGCCACCAGAGGGCTGGATTCACCCCTCCACTTT. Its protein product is CATRGLDSPLHF.

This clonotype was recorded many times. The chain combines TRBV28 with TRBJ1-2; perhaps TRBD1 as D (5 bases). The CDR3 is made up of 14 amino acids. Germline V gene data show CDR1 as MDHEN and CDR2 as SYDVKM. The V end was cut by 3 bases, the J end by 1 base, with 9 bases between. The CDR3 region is CASSFMGGNYGYTF. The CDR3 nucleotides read TGTGCCAGCAGTTTCATGGGGGGTAACTATGGCTACACCTTC.

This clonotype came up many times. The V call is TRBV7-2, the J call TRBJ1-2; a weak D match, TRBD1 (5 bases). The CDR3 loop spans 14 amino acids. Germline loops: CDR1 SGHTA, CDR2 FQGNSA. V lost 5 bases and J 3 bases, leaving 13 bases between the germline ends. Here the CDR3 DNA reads TGTGCCAGCAGCCTCAGGGAGTCTCACTATGGCTACACCTTC. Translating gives CASSLRESHYGYTF.

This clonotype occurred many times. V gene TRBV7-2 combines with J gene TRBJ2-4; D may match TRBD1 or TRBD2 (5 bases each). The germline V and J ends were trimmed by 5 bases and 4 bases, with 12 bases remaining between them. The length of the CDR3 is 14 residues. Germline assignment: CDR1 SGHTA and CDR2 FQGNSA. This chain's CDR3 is CASSPGTAKNIQYF. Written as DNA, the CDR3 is TGTGCCAGCAGCCCCGGGACGGCGAAAAACATTCAGTACTTC.

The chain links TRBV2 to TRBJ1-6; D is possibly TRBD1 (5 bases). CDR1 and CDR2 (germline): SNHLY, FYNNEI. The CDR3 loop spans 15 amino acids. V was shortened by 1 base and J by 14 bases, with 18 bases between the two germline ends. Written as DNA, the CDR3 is TGTGCCAGCAGTGAAGACAGGACGGTCTATTGGTCCCTCCACTTT. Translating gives CASSEDRTVYWSLHF. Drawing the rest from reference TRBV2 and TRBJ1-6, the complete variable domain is EPEVTQTPSHQVTQMGQEVILRCVPISNHLYFYWYRQILGQKVEFLVSFYNNEISEKSEIFDDQFSVERPDGSNFTLKIRSTKLEDSAMYFCASSEDRTVYWSLHFGNGTRLTVT.

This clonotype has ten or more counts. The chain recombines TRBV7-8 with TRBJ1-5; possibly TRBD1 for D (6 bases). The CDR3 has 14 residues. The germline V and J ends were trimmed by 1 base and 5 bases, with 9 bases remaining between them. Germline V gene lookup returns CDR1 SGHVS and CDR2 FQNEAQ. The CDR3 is CASSLGGADQPQHF. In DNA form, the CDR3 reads TGTGCCAGCAGCTTAGGGGGGGCGGATCAGCCCCAGCATTTT.

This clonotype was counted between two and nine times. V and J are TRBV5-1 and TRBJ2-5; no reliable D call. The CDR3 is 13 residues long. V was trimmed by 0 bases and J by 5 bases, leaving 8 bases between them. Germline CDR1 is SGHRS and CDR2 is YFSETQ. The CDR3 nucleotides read TGCGCCAGCAGCTTGGACCCCCCTGAGACCCAGTACTTC. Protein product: CASSLDPPETQYF.

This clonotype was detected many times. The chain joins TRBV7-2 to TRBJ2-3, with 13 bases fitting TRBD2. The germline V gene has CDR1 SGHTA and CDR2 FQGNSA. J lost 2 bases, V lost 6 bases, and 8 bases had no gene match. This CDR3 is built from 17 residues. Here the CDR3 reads CASSFLGLAGDTDTQYF. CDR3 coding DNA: TGTGCCAGCAGTTTCCTCGGACTAGCGGGGGACACAGATACGCAGTATTTT.

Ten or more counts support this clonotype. This chain's CDR3 is CASSSVGGTLNEKLFF. CDR3 in DNA: TGTGCCAGCAGCTCTGTTGGTGGGACTTTGAATGAAAAACTGTTTTTT. The chain links TRBV7-2 to TRBJ1-4; TRBD1 might be the D (5 bases). CDR1 and CDR2 from the germline V gene are SGHTA and FQGNSA. The CDR3 is 16 residues long. Deletions cut 4 bases from V and 5 bases from J, with 17 bases between.

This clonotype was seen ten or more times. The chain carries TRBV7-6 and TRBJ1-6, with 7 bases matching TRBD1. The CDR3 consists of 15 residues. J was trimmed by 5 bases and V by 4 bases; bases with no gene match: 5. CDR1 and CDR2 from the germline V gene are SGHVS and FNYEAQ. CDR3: CASSSNQGDNSPLHF. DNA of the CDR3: TGTGCCAGCAGCTCAAACCAGGGGGATAATTCACCCCTCCACTTT.

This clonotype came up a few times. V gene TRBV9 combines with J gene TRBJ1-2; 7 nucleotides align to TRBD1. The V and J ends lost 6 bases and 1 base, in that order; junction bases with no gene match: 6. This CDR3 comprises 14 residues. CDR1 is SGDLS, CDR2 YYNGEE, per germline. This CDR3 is CASTGTVGNYGYTF. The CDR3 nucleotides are TGTGCCAGCACCGGGACAGTCGGTAACTATGGCTACACCTTC.

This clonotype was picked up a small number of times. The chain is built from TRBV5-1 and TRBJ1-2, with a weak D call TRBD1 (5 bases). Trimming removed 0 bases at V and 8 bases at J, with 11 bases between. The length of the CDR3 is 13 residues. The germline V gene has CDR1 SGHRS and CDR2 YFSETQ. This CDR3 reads CASSLDTGIGYTF. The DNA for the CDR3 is TGCGCCAGCAGCTTGGACACAGGAATCGGCTACACCTTC.

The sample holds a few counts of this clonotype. CDR3 nucleotides: TGCAGCGTTGGCCGGGGGAACACTGAAGCTTTCTTT. Amino acids: CSVGRGNTEAFF. The chain is built from TRBV29-1 and TRBJ1-1; D call uncertain. Germline V gene data show CDR1 as SQVTM and CDR2 as ANQGSEA. V gave up 4 bases and J gave up 1 base, with 7 bases separating them. The CDR3 is made up of 12 amino acids.